This entry lists 5 T cell receptor beta chains sequenced from one sample in a study of identical twins. One entry per CDR3 protein, called by TCRdb with MiXCR from the 5' RACE reads. The top ten hold 8.8% of the sample, which has roughly 250,000 distinct CDR3 sequences, roughly 13% seen once. The source material was memory (CD45RO+) T cells sorted from blood. The origin of the receptors is a woman aged 18-30 years in good health.

This clonotype occurred a few times. The rearrangement links TRBV5-6 to TRBJ2-2; TRBD1 matches at 8 bases. The J segment lost 4 bases and the V segment lost 2 bases, leaving 4 bases of the junction unmatched. The CDR3 is 15 amino acids. CDR1 and CDR2 from the germline V gene are SGHDT and YYEEEE. This CDR3 is CASSLGTGITGELFF. The CDR3 DNA reads TGTGCCAGCAGCTTAGGGACAGGAATCACCGGGGAGCTGTTTTTT.

This clonotype was seen a few times. This chain joins TRBV2 and TRBJ2-7; possible D gene TRBD1, 5 bases. The CDR3 runs 14 residues. The germline V gene has CDR1 SNHLY and CDR2 FYNNEI. Trimming removed 8 bases at V and 4 bases at J, with 18 bases between. CDR3 nucleotides: TGTGCCAGCCCCCCAGGCAGGGAAGGGTACGAGCAGTACTTC. This translates into CASPPGREGYEQYF.

The chain combines TRBV6-1 with TRBJ1-1; weak D call: TRBD1 (6 bases). The CDR3 consists of 15 residues. Trimming took 8 bases from V and 5 from J, leaving 21 bases between them. Germline V gene data show CDR1 as MNHNS and CDR2 as SASEGT. CDR3 sequence reads: CASRGEGGRRTEAFF. CDR3 bases: TGTGCCAGCCGGGGGGAGGGGGGGCGTCGAACTGAAGCTTTCTTT.

In this sample, this clonotype turned up a few times. The chain is built from TRBV7-9 and TRBJ2-7; 7 bases match TRBD1. This CDR3 comprises 15 residues. The V gene end was trimmed by 1 base and the J gene end by 0 bases; junction bases not matched to a gene: 3. Germline CDR1 SEHNR, CDR2 FQNEAQ (reference sequence). In DNA, the CDR3 is TGTGCCAGCAGCTTAGACGGACAGGTCTCCTACGAGCAGTACTTC. Its protein is CASSLDGQVSYEQYF.

The J gene is TRBJ2-2, the V gene TRBV20-1; D could derive from TRBD1 or TRBD2 (5 bases each). This CDR3 is built from 16 residues. The germline CDR1 and CDR2 sequences are DFQATT and SNEGSKA (reference sequence). V was trimmed by 3 bases and J by 0 bases, leaving 14 bases between them. CDR3 in DNA: TGCAGTGCTAGGAGAGGGGCGGATACGAACACCGGGGAGCTGTTTTTT. Its translation: CSARRGADTNTGELFF.